Listed below are T cell receptor beta chains from one sample, sequenced in a study of T cell repertoires in cytomegalovirus infection. A single record per CDR3 protein comes from TCRdb applying MiXCR to the reads. The sample has approximately 990,000 distinct CDR3 sequences, roughly 30% seen once. For these receptors, no antigen is known. Specimen: cultured CD8+ T cells from PBMCs, collected from culture after CMV antigen stimulation. The receptors shown here come from a human donor in good health (CMV status not recorded). Some clones in this sample may be carry-over from other donors' samples. Each CDR3 is given with its conserved first and last residue. A D gene is named only where the DNA matches it firmly. Only part of the rows carry a size: once, few, many, or a class if the clone is expanded.

D	size	V	J	DNA	CDR3
NA	NA	TRBV5-4	TRBJ1-4	TGTGCCAGCAGCTGGGGAAGAGGACAGTCGGGGAATGAAAAACTGTTTTTT	CASSWGRGQSGNEKLFF
NA	NA	TRBV7-9	TRBJ1-1	TGTGCCGGACGAAGAAAAACCCAGGGTCAGAACACTGAAGCTTTCTTT	CAGRRKTQGQNTEAFF
NA	many	TRBV7-8	TRBJ1-6	TGTGCCAGCAGCTTATACTCCCCCGTTTTGGACTCACCCCTCCACTTT	CASSLYSPVLDSPLHF
TRBD1	NA	TRBV28	TRBJ1-1	TGTGCCAGCAGCCTTGAAACAGGGGGCTTTGGCGTGAACACTGAAGCTTTCTTT	CASSLETGGFGVNTEAFF
NA	NA	TRBV13	TRBJ2-5	TGTGCCAGCAGCTTAGAGGGGCAGGGGGAGACCCAGTACTTC	CASSLEGQGETQYF
NA	NA	TRBV19	TRBJ2-1	TGTGCCAGTAGTTTGTGGCAGGGTCTAAACAATGAGCAGTTCTTC	CASSLWQGLNNEQFF
NA	few	TRBV6-1	TRBJ1-5	TGTGCCAGCAGTGAAGCGCTGAGGGGGGTCAATCAGCCCCAGCATTTT	CASSEALRGVNQPQHF
NA	few	TRBV9	TRBJ2-5	TGTGCCAGCAGCTATCACGAGACCCAGTACTTC	CASSYHETQYF
TRBD2	few	TRBV7-2	TRBJ2-1	TGTGCCAGCAGCTTAGTAGCGGGGGGCGCAAATGAGCAGTTCTTC	CASSLVAGGANEQFF
NA	many	TRBV27	TRBJ1-6	TGTGCCAGCAGTTTAGGGGACGGCTATCATCTATCCCTCCACTTT	CASSLGDGYHLSLHF
NA	NA	TRBV2	TRBJ2-1	TGTGCCAGCCCCGAGGGTTACAATGAGCAGTTCTTC	CASPEGYNEQFF
TRBD2	few	TRBV24-1	TRBJ2-3	TGTGCCACCAGTCGGCGGGGGAGCACAGATACGCAGTATTTT	CATSRRGSTDTQYF
NA	NA	TRBV7-8	TRBJ2-4	TGTGCCAGCAGCCGGACGGTGTTAGCCAAAAACATTCAGTACTTC	CASSRTVLAKNIQYF
NA	NA	TRBV18	TRBJ1-1	TGTGCCAGCTCATACTTGGAGGGATGGGTGGGAACTGAAGCTTTCTTT	CASSYLEGWVGTEAFF
NA	few	TRBV6-1	TRBJ2-5	TGTGCCAGCAATCTGGGGGCCGGGGAGACCCAGTACTTC	CASNLGAGETQYF
NA	NA	TRBV4-1	TRBJ2-7	TGCACCAGCAGCCCCAGCCTGTCCTACGAGCAGTACTTC	CTSSPSLSYEQYF
TRBD2	few	TRBV4-3	TRBJ2-3	TGCGCCAGCAGCCAAGTTGTTTGGTCGGAGACTAGCGGGGGAACAGATACGCAGTATTTT	CASSQVVWSETSGGTDTQYF
NA	few	TRBV4-1	TRBJ1-1	TGCGCCAGCAGCCAAGAAATGACCGGGAGCACTGAAGCTTTCTTT	CASSQEMTGSTEAFF
NA	NA	TRBV28	TRBJ1-1	TGTGCCAGCAGTTTTGGCTCCAGGTGGACCAACACTGAAGCTTTCTTT	CASSFGSRWTNTEAFF
NA	NA	TRBV28	TRBJ1-5	TGTGCCAGCAGTCCCATGGACGGAACCAATCAGCCCCAGCATTTT	CASSPMDGTNQPQHF
TRBD2	few	TRBV12-3/TRBV12-4	TRBJ2-1	TGTGCCAGCAGTTTCGCTACTAGCGGGGGGCCGCCCTACAATGAGCAGTTCTTC	CASSFATSGGPPYNEQFF
NA	NA	TRBV4-1	TRBJ2-7	TGCGCCAGCAGCCTTCGGGGTATGGGTGCCCTCTACGAGCAGTACTTC	CASSLRGMGALYEQYF
NA	many	TRBV12-3/TRBV12-4	TRBJ2-3	TGTGCCACCTCCGGAGGGGGGCTAAGGAGCACAGATACGCAGTATTTT	CATSGGGLRSTDTQYF
NA	NA	TRBV29-1	TRBJ2-5	TGCAGCGTTGATTGGCCCGCCGAACAAGAGACCCAGTACTTC	CSVDWPAEQETQYF
NA	NA	TRBV6-5	TRBJ1-6	TGTGCCAGCAGTTACTCGAGCGGGTTAGATTCACCCCTCCACTTT	CASSYSSGLDSPLHF
TRBD2	NA	TRBV5-1	TRBJ2-3	TGCGCCAGCAGCTCCCCGGGGGGTAGCGGGGTCACAGATACGCAGTATTTT	CASSSPGGSGVTDTQYF
NA	many	TRBV19	TRBJ2-1	TGTGCAACAGGGTCCTACAATGAGCAGTTCTTC	CATGSYNEQFF
NA	NA	TRBV6-6	TRBJ1-5	TGTGCCAGCAGCCACACGGGGGGCGAGTTTGGCAATCAGCCCCAGCATTTT	CASSHTGGEFGNQPQHF
TRBD1	NA	TRBV5-1	TRBJ1-6	TGCGCCAGCAGAGGAGACAGGGCTAATTCACCCCTCCACTTT	CASRGDRANSPLHF
TRBD2	few	TRBV11-2	TRBJ2-7	TGTGCCAGCAGCTTAGATTATATCGGGGGGAAATACGAGCAGTACTTC	CASSLDYIGGKYEQYF
TRBD1	NA	TRBV7-6	TRBJ1-3	TGTGCCAGCAGCGGACAGGGGGGAGCTGGAAACACCATATATTTT	CASSGQGGAGNTIYF
TRBD2	NA	TRBV6-2/TRBV6-3	TRBJ2-3	TGTGCCAGCAGTGAAGGCAATAGCGGGGGGGACAGCACAGATACGCAGTATTTT	CASSEGNSGGDSTDTQYF
TRBD1	NA	TRBV11-2	TRBJ2-7	TGTGCCAGCAGCTTACGTTGGGACAGCTGGTTCTACGAGCAGTACTTC	CASSLRWDSWFYEQYF
NA	NA	TRBV29-1	TRBJ2-5	TGCAGCGGTTTACTAGACTCACAAGAGACCCAGTACTTC	CSGLLDSQETQYF
TRBD2	few	TRBV10-3	TRBJ2-7	TGTGCCATCAGGTCGGGGGGCGAGCAGTACTTC	CAIRSGGEQYF
NA	NA	TRBV27	TRBJ2-2	TGTGCCAGCACCTTGGTTAGCACCGGGGAGCTGTTTTTT	CASTLVSTGELFF
NA	NA	TRBV2	TRBJ1-1	TGTGCCAGCAACCGGGAGGATCCTGAAGCTTTCTTT	CASNREDPEAFF
NA	NA	TRBV12-3/TRBV12-4	TRBJ1-5	TGTGCCAGCAGCCCAAGCCTATATGATCAGCCCCAGCATTTT	CASSPSLYDQPQHF
TRBD1	NA	TRBV12-3/TRBV12-4	TRBJ2-5	TGTGCCAGCAGTTTAGCGACCCCACGGGACAGAAGAGAAGGCCCCGAGACCCAGTACTTC	CASSLATPRDRREGPETQYF
NA	NA	TRBV6-1	TRBJ2-1	TGTGCCAGCAGTGAAGCGGAAAGGATAATGTTGTCCTACAATGAGCAGTTCTTC	CASSEAERIMLSYNEQFF
NA	NA	TRBV20-1	TRBJ2-3	TGCGGTGCTAGTAAGCCGGTCCGGGGCACAGATACGCAGTATTTT	CGASKPVRGTDTQYF
NA	few	TRBV7-2	TRBJ1-5	TGTGCCAGCAGCTTAGATAGCAGGGGATTCAATCAGCCCCAGCATTTT	CASSLDSRGFNQPQHF
TRBD2	NA	TRBV6-8	TRBJ2-3	TGTGCCAGCAGTAACCACCGGGGACTAGCAATAAGCACAGATACGCAGTATTTT	CASSNHRGLAISTDTQYF
NA	few	TRBV5-4	TRBJ2-5	TGTGCCAGCAGCTTGGCACCAGGGAAGATGGAGACCCAGTACTTC	CASSLAPGKMETQYF
TRBD2	many	TRBV6-5	TRBJ2-7	TGTGCCAGCAGTTACAGGTTTGACAGCGGGGGTGTCTACGAGCAGTACTTC	CASSYRFDSGGVYEQYF
TRBD1	NA	TRBV7-6	TRBJ2-1	TGTGCCAGCAGCTCCTCCCGGGACAGCAATGAGCAGTTCTTC	CASSSSRDSNEQFF
NA	few	TRBV28	TRBJ2-7	TGTGCCAGCAGTTTAAGAGGACCGCACTACGAGCAGTACTTC	CASSLRGPHYEQYF
TRBD1	NA	TRBV7-2	TRBJ1-6	TGTGCCAGCAGCTTAGAGACAGGGGGCTCTCATAATTCACCCCCCCACTTT	CASSLETGGSHNSPPHF
NA	many	TRBV6-1	TRBJ2-5	TGTGCCAGCAGTTTATCTCACGGGGAGACCCAGTACTTC	CASSLSHGETQYF
NA	few	TRBV7-6	TRBJ1-4	TGTGCCAGCAGCCTGCGACAGGCTGCAACTAATGAAAAACTGTTTTTT	CASSLRQAATNEKLFF
TRBD2	many	TRBV27	TRBJ2-1	TGTGCCAGCAGTTTGACTAGCGGGGGGCCCGTGCTCAATGAGCAGTTCTTC	CASSLTSGGPVLNEQFF
NA	many	TRBV6-6	TRBJ2-3	TGTGCCAGCAGTTATAGCGGTTCTAGCACAGATACGCAGTATTTT	CASSYSGSSTDTQYF
TRBD1	few	TRBV6-6	TRBJ2-3	TGTGCCAGCAGTCCCGTGCCGGGACAGGGTGTTGCGGATACGCAGTATTTT	CASSPVPGQGVADTQYF
NA	few	TRBV3-1	TRBJ1-2	TGTGCCAGCAGCCGGATCGGGCGGTATGGCTACACCTTC	CASSRIGRYGYTF
NA	NA	TRBV9	TRBJ2-3	TGTGCCAGCAGGGTGACAGCGGTTCCCAGCACAGATACGCAGTATTTT	CASRVTAVPSTDTQYF